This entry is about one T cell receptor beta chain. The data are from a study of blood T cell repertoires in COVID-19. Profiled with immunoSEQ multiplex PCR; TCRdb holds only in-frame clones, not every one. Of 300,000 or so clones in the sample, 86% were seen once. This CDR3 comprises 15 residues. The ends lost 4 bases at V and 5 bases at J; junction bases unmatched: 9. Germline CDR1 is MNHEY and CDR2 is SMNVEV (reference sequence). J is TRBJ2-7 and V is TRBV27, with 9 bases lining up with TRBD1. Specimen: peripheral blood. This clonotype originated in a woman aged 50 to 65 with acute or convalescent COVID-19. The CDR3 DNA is TGTGCCAGCAGTTCCCGGGACAGGGTTTACGACGAGCAGTACTTC. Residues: CASSSRDRVYDEQYF.